This T cell receptor (beta chain) is drawn from a study of monozygotic twins with inflammatory bowel disease. The germline gives CDR1 MNHEY, CDR2 SMNVEV (reference sequence). This CDR3 is built from 15 residues. Reanalyzing the 5' RACE reads, TCRdb keeps one entry per CDR3 protein, without DNA. The listing contains approximately 160,000 distinct CDR3 sequences. Input material: blood. The source is a human donor with ulcerative colitis or Crohn's disease, or a healthy co-twin of an affected twin (not recorded which). The gene calls are TRBV27 and TRBJ1-5; the TCRdb call, TRBD1, lacks DNA for checking. The CDR3: CASGWRQGANQPQHF.